This T cell receptor beta chain was retrieved from a study of cytomegalovirus exposure and HLA in healthy donors. Notes on the study in general: As confirmed in vitro, a few CMV-associated chains were specific for CMV antigens. Later, an analysis found that common viral pathogens appeared to be linked with several of the most significant clusters.

A word on this clone: What it binds is unknown.

The CDR3 extends over 17 amino acids. The V gene end was trimmed by 2 bases and the J gene end by 5 bases; junction bases not matched to a gene: 11. Germline V lookup: CDR1 WNHNN, CDR2 SYGVQD (reference sequence). This PCR relied on a set of 60 Vbeta primers and 13 Jbeta primers. Authors' processing steps: In a later analysis, 75 million to 95 million unique TCR beta chains included roughly 11 million shared by two or more donors. The data were produced by immunoSEQ multiplex PCR, yet TCRdb's version contains in-frame clones alone and is incomplete. V and J calls and clone size come straight from that table; D and trimming were deduced from the DNA. Among some 80,000 clones, 65% to 85% were seen once, and the ten largest hold about 3%.

This chain uses TRBV10-1 with TRBJ2-2; 7 bases match TRBD1. The receptor was isolated from a man between 50 and 59 years old in good health and CMV-seronegative. Sequences were obtained from PBMCs. CDR3 amino acids: CASSEGLSGTETGELFF. The CDR3 nucleotides are TGCGCCAGCAGTGAGGGCCTCTCCGGGACAGAGACCGGGGAGCTGTTTTTT.